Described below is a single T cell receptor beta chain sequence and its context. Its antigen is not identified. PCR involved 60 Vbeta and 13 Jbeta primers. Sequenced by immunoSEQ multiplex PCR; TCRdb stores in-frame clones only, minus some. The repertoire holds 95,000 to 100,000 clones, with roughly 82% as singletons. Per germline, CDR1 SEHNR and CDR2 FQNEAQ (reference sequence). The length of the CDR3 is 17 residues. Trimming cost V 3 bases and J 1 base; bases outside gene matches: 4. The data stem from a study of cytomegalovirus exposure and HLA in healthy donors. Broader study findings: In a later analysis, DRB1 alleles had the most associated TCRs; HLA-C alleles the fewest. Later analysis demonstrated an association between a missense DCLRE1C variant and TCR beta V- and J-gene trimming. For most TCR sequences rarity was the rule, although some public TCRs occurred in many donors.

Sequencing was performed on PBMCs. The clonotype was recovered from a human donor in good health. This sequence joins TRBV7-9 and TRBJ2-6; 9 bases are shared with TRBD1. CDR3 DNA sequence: TGTGCCAGCAGCTTGGGGACAGGGACATCTGGGGCCAACGTCCTGACTTTC. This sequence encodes CASSLGTGTSGANVLTF.